Sequencing of this T cell receptor beta chain was carried out in a study of beta chain features in type 1 diabetes. Study details: What patients shared with healthy donors was a similar profile of age, gender and cell yields.

This clone was recorded a few times. No antigen is known for it. Regarding the study as a whole: Patients showed naive, central memory and Treg TCRB repertoires that appeared more similar than those of healthy donors. A moderate, significant TCRB CDR3 shortening appeared in type 1 diabetes across four CD4+ subsets. Patients with type 1 diabetes showed fewer VDJ junction insertions and more deletions.

V was shortened by 5 bases and J by 2 bases, with 13 bases between the two germline ends. The CDR3 contains 14 residues. CDR1 and CDR2 (germline): SQVTM, ANQGSEA. Reverse transcribing all isolated RNA meant expressed TCRB transcripts were sequenced. Sequencing was performed with immunoSEQ multiplex PCR; in TCRdb, only in-frame clones are kept and a portion is missing. The sample carries hundreds of thousands of clones, around 30% recorded once. The chain joins TRBV29-1 to TRBJ2-1, with a weak D call TRBD2 (5 bases). This TCR derives from a man aged 18-30 years in good health. Material for sequencing was naive CD4+ T cells from blood. In nucleotides, the CDR3 is TGCAGCGTTCTAGTAGGAGCGGCCTACAATGAGCAGTTCTTC. This encodes CSVLVGAAYNEQFF.